The 13 T cell receptor beta chains below all came from one sample that was sequenced in a study of blood T cells in healthy people across ages. With a J-beta primer mix and a sample-barcoded 5' primer, a second PCR ran about 6 to 11 cycles. MiXCR, applied by TCRdb to the 5' RACE reads, yields one record per CDR3 protein. The sample holds 780,000 or so distinct CDR3 sequences, 20% to 25% seen once. The sample was also linked to a second study, of T cells of mothers and their children.

Sequencing used blood. The receptors derive from a boy aged 10-17 years in good health.

The V and J genes are TRBV29-1 and TRBJ2-1; 7 bases fit TRBD2. V trimming: 4 bases; J trimming: 3 bases; junction bases outside the gene matches: 3. Germline V gives CDR1 SQVTM, CDR2 ANQGSEA. The CDR3 contains 13 residues. In nucleotides, the CDR3 is TGCAGCGTTGTAGCGGGTCGCTACAATGAGCAGTTCTTC. Its protein product is CSVVAGRYNEQFF.

This clonotype turned up a few times. The rearrangement uses TRBV7-2 and TRBJ2-7, with 7 bases identical to TRBD2. The J call may be wrong; the DNA end is better matched by TRBJ2-5. The CDR3 is made up of 16 amino acids. Germline CDR1 reads SGHTA; CDR2 reads FQGNSA. The CDR3 DNA reads as TGTGCCAGCAGCTTATTGGGCCCTAGCGGCCAAGAGACCCAGTACTTC. This encodes CASSLLGPSGQETQYF.

This clonotype was seen only a few times. The J gene is TRBJ2-2, the V gene TRBV29-1; TRBD1 matches at 8 bases. The CDR3 consists of 14 residues. The trim removed 7 bases at V and 6 bases at J, leaving 10 bases unmatched. Germline lookup yields CDR1 SQVTM and CDR2 ANQGSEA. The DNA for the CDR3 is TGCAGCGGGCTACTCGACAGGGGTTCCGGGGAGCTGTTTTTT. This translates into CSGLLDRGSGELFF.

The rearrangement joins TRBV6-6 to TRBJ2-2; maybe TRBD1 (6 bases). Germline CDR1 and CDR2: MNHNY and SVGAGI (reference sequence). The CDR3 is made up of 15 amino acids. With 4 bases removed from V and 5 bases from J, the gap between germline ends came to 14 bases. The CDR3 DNA is TGTGCCAGCAGTTTGGCACAGGGAAAGACCGGGGAGCTGTTTTTT. The encoded protein is CASSLAQGKTGELFF.

Points on this clonotype: A much larger clonotype is one base distant, so this may be a read error. The chain employs TRBV24-1 and TRBJ2-1; TRBD2 aligns across 10 bases. CDR3 length: 15 amino acids. Germline CDR1 and CDR2: KGHDR and SFDVKD. The CDR3 protein is CAPSERTSGYNEQFF. The CDR3 bases are TGTGCCCCCAGTGAAAGGACTAGCGGATACAATGAGCAGTTCTTC.

The V call is TRBV7-9, the J call TRBJ2-1; 8 bases map to TRBD2. The V and J ends lost 3 bases and 6 bases, in that order; junction bases with no gene match: 13. Germline V CDR1 and CDR2: SEHNR, FQNEAQ (reference sequence). This CDR3 region has 17 residues. CDR3 residues: CASSFPRGGMACNEQFF. The CDR3 nucleotides are TGTGCCAGCAGCTTCCCACGGGGGGGCATGGCCTGCAATGAGCAGTTCTTC.

This clonotype was seen a handful of times. The rearrangement joins TRBV12-3 or TRBV12-4 to TRBJ1-2; 10 bases align to TRBD1. The CDR3 is 16 amino acids. Trimming cost V 6 bases and J 4 bases; bases outside gene matches: 11. CDR3 residues: CASSLGPGTGAYGYTF. The CDR3 DNA reads as TGTGCCAGCAGCCTAGGTCCCGGGACAGGGGCCTATGGCTACACCTTC.

This clonotype was seen ten or more times. This chain connects TRBV29-1 to TRBJ2-7; D is unresolved. V dropped 2 bases and J dropped 2 bases, with 7 bases sitting between them. Per germline, CDR1 SQVTM and CDR2 ANQGSEA. The CDR3 is 12 residues long. This CDR3 is CSVELGPYEQYF. The CDR3 DNA follows: TGCAGCGTTGAACTAGGACCCTACGAGCAGTACTTC.

This clonotype was found many times. V and J are TRBV29-1 and TRBJ1-1; D unclear. Between the trimmed V and J ends, which lost 3 bases and 0 bases, there was a span of 2 bases. This CDR3 region has 11 residues. From germline, CDR1 is SQVTM and CDR2 ANQGSEA. In DNA form, the CDR3 reads TGCAGCGTTGAGCTGAACACTGAAGCTTTCTTT. Translated: CSVELNTEAFF.

This chain uses TRBV20-1 with TRBJ2-1, with no clear D. V was clipped by 0 bases and J by 12 bases, with 12 bases between them. Per the germline V gene, CDR1 is DFQATT and CDR2 is SNEGSKA (reference sequence). This CDR3 has 12 residues. The CDR3 sequence: CSARDMTTLQFF. CDR3 DNA: TGCAGTGCTAGAGATATGACGACACTGCAGTTCTTC.

V is TRBV5-1 and J is TRBJ2-5; the D is unclear. Trimming shortened V by 4 bases and J by 5 bases, and 18 bases separated the two germline ends. The length of the CDR3 is 15 residues. Per the germline V gene, CDR1 is SGHRS and CDR2 is YFSETQ. The CDR3 loop reads CASSPRGGGLETQYF. For the CDR3, the DNA is TGCGCCAGCAGCCCTCGCGGCGGCGGTCTGGAGACCCAGTACTTC.

V usage is TRBV27 and J usage is TRBJ2-7; TRBD1 aligns across 8 bases. Germline V gene data show CDR1 as MNHEY and CDR2 as SMNVEV (reference sequence). The ends lost 3 bases at V and 4 bases at J; junction bases unmatched: 8. This CDR3 spans 15 amino acids. This CDR3 is CASSFSGGNLYEQYF. The DNA for the CDR3 is TGTGCCAGCAGTTTCTCAGGGGGCAACCTATACGAGCAGTACTTC.

This clonotype was counted a few times. This chain links TRBV20-1 with TRBJ2-7, with 9 bases fitting TRBD2. The J call is uncertain, as TRBJ2-5 better fits the DNA end. The V gene's germline CDR1 is DFQATT and CDR2 SNEGSKA (reference sequence). The CDR3 has 12 amino acids. The DNA for the CDR3 is TGCAGTGCTCCCAGCGGGAGGGAGACCCAGTACTTC. Translated: CSAPSGRETQYF.